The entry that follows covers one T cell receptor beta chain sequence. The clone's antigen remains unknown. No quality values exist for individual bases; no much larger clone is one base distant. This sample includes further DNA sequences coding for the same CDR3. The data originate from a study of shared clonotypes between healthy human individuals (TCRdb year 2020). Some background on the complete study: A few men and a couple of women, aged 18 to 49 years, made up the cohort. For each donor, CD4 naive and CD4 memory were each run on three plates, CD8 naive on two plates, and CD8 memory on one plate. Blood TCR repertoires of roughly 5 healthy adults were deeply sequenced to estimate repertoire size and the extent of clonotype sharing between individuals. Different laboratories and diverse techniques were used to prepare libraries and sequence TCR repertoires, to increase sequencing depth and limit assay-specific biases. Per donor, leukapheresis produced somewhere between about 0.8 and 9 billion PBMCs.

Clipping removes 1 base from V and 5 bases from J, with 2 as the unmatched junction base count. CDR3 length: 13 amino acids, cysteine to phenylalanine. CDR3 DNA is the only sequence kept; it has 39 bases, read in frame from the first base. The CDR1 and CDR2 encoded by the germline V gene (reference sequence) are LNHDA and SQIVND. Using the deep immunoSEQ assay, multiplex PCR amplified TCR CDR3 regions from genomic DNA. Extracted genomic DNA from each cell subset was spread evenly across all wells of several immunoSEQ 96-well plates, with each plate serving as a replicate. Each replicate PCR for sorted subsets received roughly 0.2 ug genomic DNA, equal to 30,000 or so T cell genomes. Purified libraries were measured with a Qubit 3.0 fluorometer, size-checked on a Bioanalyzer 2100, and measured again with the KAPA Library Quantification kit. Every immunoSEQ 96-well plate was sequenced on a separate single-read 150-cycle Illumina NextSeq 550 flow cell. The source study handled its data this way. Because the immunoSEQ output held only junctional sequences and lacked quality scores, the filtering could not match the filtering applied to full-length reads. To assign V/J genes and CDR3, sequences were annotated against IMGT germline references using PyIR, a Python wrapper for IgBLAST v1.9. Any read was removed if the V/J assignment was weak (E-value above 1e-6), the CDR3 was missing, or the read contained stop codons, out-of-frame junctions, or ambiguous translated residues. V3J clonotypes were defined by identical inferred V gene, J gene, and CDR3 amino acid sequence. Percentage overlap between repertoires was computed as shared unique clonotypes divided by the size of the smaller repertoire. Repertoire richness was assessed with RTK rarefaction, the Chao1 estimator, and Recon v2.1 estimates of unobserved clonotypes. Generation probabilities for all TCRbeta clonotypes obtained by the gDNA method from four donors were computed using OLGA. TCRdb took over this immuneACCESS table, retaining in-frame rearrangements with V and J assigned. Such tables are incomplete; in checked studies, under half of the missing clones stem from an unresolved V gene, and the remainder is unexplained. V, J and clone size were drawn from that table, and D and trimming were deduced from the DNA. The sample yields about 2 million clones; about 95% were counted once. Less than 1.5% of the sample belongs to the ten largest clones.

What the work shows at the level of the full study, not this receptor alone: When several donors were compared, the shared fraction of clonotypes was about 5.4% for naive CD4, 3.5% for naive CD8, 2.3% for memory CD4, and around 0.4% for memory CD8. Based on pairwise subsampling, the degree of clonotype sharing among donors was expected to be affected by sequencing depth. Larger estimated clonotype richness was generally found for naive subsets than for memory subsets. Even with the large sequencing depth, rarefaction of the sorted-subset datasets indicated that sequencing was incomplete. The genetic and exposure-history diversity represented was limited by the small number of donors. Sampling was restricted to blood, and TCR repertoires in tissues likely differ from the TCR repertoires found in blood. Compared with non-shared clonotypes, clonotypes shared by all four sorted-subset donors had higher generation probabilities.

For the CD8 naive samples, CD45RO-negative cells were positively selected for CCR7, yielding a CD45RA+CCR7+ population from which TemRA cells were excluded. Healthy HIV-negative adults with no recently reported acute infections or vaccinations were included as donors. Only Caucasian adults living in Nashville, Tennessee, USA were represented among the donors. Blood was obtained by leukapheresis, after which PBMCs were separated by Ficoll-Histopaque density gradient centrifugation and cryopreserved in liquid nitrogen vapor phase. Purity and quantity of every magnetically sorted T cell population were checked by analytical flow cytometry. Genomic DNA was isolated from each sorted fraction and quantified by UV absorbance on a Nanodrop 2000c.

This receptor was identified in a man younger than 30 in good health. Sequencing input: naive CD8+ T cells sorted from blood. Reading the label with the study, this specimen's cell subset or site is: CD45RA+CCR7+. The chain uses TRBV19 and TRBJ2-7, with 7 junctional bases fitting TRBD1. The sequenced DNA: TGTGCCAGTAGTATAGGACAGGGAAACGAGCAGTACTTC. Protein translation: CASSIGQGNEQYF.